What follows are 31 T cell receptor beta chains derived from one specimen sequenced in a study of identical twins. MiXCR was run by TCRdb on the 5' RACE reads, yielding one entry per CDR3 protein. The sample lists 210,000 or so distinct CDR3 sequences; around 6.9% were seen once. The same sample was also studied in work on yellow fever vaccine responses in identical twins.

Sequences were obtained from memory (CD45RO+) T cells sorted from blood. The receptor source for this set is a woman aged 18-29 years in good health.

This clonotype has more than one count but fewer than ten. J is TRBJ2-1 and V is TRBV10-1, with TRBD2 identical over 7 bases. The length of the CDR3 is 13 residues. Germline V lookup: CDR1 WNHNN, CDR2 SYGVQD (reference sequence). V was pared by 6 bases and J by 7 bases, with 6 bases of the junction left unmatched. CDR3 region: CASSGLGRNEQFF. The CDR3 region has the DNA TGCGCCAGCAGCGGACTAGGGCGTAATGAGCAGTTCTTC.

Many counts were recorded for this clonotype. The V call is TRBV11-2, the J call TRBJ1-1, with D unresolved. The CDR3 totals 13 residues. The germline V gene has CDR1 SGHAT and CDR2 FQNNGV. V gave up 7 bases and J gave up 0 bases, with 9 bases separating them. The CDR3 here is CASIGVLNTEAFF. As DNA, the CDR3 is TGTGCCAGCATCGGAGTTCTGAACACTGAAGCTTTCTTT. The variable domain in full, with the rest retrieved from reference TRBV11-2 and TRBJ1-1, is EAGVAQSPRYKIIEKRQSVAFWCNPISGHATLYWYQQILGQGPKLLIQFQNNGVVDDSQLPKDRFSAERLKGVDSTLKIQPAKLEDSAVYLCASIGVLNTEAFFGQGTRLTVV.

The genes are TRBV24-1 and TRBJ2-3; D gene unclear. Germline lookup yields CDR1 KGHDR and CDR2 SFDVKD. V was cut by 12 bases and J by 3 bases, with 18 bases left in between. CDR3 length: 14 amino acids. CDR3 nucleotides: TGTGCCCCCCGTCCGGCCCACGGGACAGATACGCAGTATTTT. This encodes CAPRPAHGTDTQYF.

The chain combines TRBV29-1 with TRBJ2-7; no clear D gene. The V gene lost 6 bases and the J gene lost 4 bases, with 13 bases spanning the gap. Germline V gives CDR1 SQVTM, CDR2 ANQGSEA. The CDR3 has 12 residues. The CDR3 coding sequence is TGCAGCGTGGACCACGGACCGTACGAGCAGTACTTC. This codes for CSVDHGPYEQYF.

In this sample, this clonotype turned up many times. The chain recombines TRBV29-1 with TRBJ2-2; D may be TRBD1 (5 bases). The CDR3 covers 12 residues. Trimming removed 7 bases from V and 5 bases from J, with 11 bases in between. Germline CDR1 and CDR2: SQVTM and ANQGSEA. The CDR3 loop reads CSGFQGTGELFF. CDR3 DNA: TGCAGCGGTTTTCAGGGAACCGGGGAGCTGTTTTTT.

The CDR3 loop is CASSWEGGKGGDTQYF. In DNA, the CDR3 is TGTGCCAGCAGCTGGGAGGGGGGGAAGGGTGGGGATACGCAGTATTTT. The chain uses TRBV7-8 and TRBJ2-3, with D perhaps TRBD2 (7 bases). V lost 4 bases and J lost 6, with 20 bases in between. The CDR3 is 16 residues long. CDR1 is SGHVS and CDR2 is FQNEAQ in the germline V gene.

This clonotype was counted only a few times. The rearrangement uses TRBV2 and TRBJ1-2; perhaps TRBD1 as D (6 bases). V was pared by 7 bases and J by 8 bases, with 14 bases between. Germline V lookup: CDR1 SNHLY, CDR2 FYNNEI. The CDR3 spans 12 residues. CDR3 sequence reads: CASTGAPGGYTF. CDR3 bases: TGTGCCAGCACAGGGGCACCGGGGGGCTACACCTTC.

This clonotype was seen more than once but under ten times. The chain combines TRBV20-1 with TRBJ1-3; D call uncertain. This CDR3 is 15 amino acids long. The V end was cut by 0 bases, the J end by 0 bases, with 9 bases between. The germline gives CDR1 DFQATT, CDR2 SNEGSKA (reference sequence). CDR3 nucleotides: TGCAGTGCTAGAGATATGCGGGGCTCTGGAAACACCATATATTTT. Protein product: CSARDMRGSGNTIYF.

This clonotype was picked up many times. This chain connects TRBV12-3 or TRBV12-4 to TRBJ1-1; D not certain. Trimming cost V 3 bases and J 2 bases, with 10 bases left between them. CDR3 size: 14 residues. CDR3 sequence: CASSLLGSNTEAFF. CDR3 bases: TGTGCCAGCAGTTTGCTCGGCAGCAACACTGAAGCTTTCTTT.

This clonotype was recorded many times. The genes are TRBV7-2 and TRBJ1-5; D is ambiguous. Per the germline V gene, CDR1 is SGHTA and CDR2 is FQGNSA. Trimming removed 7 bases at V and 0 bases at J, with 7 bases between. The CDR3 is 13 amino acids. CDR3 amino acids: CASKLNSNQPQHF. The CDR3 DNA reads TGTGCCAGCAAGCTTAATAGCAATCAGCCCCAGCATTTT. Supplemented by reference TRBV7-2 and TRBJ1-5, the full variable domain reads GAGVSQSPSNKVTEKGKDVELRCDPISGHTALYWYRQSLGQGLEFLIYFQGNSAPDKSGLPSDRFSAERTGGSVSTLTIQRTQQEDSAVYLCASKLNSNQPQHFGDGTRLSIL.

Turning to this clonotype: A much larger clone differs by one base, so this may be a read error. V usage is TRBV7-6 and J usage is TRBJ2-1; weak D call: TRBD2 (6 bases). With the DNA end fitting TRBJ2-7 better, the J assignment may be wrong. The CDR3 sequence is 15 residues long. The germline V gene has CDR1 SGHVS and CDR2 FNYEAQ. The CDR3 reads CASSFIAATYNEQYF. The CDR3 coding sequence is TGTGCCAGCAGCTTCATAGCGGCTACCTACAATGAGCAGTACTTC.

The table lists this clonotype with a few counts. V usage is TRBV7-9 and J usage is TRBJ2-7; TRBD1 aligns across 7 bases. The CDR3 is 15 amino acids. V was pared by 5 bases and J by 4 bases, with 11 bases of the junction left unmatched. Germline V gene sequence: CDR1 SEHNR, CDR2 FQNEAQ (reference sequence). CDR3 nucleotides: TGTGCCAGCAGCCGATACAGGGGATCGTTGTACGAGCAGTACTTC. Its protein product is CASSRYRGSLYEQYF.

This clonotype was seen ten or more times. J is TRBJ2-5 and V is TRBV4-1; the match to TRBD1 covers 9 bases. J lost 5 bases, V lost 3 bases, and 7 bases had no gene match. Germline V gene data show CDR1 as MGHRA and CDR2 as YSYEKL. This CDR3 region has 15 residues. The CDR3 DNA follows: TGCGCCAGCAGCCAGAGACAGGGGGGGCGGGAGACCCAGTACTTC. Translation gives CASSQRQGGRETQYF.

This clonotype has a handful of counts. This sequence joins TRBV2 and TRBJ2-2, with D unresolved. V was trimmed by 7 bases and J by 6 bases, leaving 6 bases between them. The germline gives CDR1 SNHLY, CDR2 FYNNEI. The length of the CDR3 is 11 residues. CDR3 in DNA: TGTGCCAGCAAGGTCCCCGGGGAGCTGTTTTTT. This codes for CASKVPGELFF.

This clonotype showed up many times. Here the CDR3 DNA reads TGTGCCAGCAGGGGGACAGGGTCTACCGGGGAGCTGTTTTTT. Amino acids: CASRGTGSTGELFF. This chain connects TRBV12-3 or TRBV12-4 to TRBJ2-2; 9 bases are a match to TRBD1. V gave up 6 bases and J gave up 5 bases; unmatched junction bases: 4. CDR3 length: 14 amino acids.

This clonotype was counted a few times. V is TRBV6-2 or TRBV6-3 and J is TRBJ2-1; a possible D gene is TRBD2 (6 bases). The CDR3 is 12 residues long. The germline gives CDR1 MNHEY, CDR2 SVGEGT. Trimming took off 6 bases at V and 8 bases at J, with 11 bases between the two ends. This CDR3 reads CASSDWGDEQFF. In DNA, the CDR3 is TGTGCCAGCAGCGACTGGGGGGATGAGCAGTTCTTC.

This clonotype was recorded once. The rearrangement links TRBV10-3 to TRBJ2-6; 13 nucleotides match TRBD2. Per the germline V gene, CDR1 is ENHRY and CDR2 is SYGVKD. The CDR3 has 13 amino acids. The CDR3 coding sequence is TGTGGGACTAGCGGGGGCGGGGCCAACGTCCTGACTTTC. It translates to CGTSGGGANVLTF.

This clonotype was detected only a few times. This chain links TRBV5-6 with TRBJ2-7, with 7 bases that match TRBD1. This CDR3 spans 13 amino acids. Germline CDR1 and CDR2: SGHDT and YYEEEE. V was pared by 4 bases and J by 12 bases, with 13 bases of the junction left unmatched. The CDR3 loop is CASSEGTEYTGYF. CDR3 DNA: TGTGCCAGCAGCGAGGGGACAGAGTATACGGGGTACTTC.

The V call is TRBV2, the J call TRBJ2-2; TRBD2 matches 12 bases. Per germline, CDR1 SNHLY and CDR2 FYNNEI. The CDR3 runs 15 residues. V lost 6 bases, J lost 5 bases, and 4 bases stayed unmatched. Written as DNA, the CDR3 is TGTGCCAGCAGGCGACTAGCGGGAGCTACCGGGGAGCTGTTTTTT. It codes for CASRRLAGATGELFF.

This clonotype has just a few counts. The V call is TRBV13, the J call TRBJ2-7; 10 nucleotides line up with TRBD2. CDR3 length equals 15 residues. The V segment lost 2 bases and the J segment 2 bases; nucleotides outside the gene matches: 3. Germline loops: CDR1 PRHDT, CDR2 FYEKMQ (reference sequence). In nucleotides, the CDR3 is TGTGCCAGCAGCTTACAGCGGGGGGGCCCCTACGAGCAGTACTTC. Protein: CASSLQRGGPYEQYF. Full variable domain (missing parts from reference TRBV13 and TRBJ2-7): AAGVIQSPRHLIKEKRETATLKCYPIPRHDTVYWYQQGPGQDPQFLISFYEKMQSDKGSIPDRFSAQQFSDYHSELNMSSLELGDSALYFCASSLQRGGPYEQYFGPGTRLTVT.

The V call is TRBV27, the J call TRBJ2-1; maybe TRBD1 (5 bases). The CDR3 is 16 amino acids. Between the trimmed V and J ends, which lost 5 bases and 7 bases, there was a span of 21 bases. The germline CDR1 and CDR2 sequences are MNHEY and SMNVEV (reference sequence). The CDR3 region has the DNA TGTGCCAGCAGTCCGAATGGGGCTAGAAATGGGAATGAGCAGTTCTTC. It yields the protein CASSPNGARNGNEQFF.

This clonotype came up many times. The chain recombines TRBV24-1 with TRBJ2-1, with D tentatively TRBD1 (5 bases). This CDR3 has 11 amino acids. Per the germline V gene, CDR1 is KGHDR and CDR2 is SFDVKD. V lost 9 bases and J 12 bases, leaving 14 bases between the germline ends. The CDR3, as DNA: TGTGCCACCTCTGCACAGGTGACGCAGTTCTTC. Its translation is CATSAQVTQFF.

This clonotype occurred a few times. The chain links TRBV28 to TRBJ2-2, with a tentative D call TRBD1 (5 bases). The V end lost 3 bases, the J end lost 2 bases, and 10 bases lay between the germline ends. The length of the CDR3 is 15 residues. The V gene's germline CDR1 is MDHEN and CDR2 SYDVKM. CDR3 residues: CASSFRQLNTGELFF. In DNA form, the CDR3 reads TGTGCCAGCAGTTTCCGACAGCTAAACACCGGGGAGCTGTTTTTT.

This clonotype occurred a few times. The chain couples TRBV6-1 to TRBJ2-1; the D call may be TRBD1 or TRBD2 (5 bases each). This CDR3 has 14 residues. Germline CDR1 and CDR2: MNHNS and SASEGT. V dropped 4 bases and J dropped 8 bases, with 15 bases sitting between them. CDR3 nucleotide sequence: TGTGCCAGCAGTGGTAGACGGGGCCGTGATGAGCAGTTCTTC. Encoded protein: CASSGRRGRDEQFF.

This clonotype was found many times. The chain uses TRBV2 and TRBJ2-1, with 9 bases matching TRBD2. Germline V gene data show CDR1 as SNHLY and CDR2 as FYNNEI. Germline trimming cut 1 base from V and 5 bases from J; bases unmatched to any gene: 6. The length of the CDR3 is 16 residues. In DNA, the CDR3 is TGTGCCAGCAGTGAAGTCGCGCTAGCGGGGAACAATGAGCAGTTCTTC. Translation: CASSEVALAGNNEQFF.

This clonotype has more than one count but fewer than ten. The CDR3 region has the DNA TGTGCCACCAGCAGACCGGGCCCCGGAGCGGAGACCCAGTACTTC. This encodes CATSRPGPGAETQYF. V gene TRBV15 combines with J gene TRBJ2-5; the D is unclear. Germline V gene lookup returns CDR1 LNHNV and CDR2 YYDKDF (reference sequence). This CDR3 region has 15 residues. Between the trimmed V and J ends, which lost 2 bases and 5 bases, there was a span of 15 bases.

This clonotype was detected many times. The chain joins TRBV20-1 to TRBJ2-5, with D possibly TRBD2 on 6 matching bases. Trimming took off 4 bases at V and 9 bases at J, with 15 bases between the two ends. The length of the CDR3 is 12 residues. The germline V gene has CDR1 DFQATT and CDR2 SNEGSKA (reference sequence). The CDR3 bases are TGCAGTGCTAAGCACGGCGGAGGGGCCCAGTACTTC. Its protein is CSAKHGGGAQYF.

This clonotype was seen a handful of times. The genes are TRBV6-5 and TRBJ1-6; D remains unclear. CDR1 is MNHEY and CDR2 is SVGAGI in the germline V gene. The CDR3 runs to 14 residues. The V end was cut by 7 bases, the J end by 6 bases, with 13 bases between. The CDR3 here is CASNSMDFNSPLHF. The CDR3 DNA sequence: TGTGCCAGCAATTCCATGGATTTTAATTCACCCCTCCACTTT.

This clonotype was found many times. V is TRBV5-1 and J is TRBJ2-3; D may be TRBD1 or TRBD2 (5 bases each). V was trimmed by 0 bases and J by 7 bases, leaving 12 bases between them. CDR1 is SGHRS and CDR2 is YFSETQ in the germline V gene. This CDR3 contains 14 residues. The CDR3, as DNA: TGCGCCAGCAGCTTGGTCGGGACGGACAATACGCAGTATTTT. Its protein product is CASSLVGTDNTQYF. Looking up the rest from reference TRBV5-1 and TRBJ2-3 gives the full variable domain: KAGVTQTPRYLIKTRGQQVTLSCSPISGHRSVSWYQQTPGQGLQFLFEYFSETQRNKGNFPGRFSGRQFSNSRSEMNVSTLELGDSALYLCASSLVGTDNTQYFGPGTRLTVL.

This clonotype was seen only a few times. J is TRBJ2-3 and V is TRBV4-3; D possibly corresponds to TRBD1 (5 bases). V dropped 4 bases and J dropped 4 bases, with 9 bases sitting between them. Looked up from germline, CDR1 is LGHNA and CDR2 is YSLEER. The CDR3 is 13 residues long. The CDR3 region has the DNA TGCGCCAGCAGCCGACAGATTCCAGATACGCAGTATTTT. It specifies CASSRQIPDTQYF.

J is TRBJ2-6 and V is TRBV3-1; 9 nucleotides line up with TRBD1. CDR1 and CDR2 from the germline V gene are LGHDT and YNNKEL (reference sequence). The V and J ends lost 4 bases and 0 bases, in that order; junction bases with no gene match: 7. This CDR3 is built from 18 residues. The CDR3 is CASSPRDRASSGANVLTF. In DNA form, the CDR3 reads TGTGCCAGCAGCCCGCGGGACAGGGCAAGCTCTGGGGCCAACGTCCTGACTTTC.